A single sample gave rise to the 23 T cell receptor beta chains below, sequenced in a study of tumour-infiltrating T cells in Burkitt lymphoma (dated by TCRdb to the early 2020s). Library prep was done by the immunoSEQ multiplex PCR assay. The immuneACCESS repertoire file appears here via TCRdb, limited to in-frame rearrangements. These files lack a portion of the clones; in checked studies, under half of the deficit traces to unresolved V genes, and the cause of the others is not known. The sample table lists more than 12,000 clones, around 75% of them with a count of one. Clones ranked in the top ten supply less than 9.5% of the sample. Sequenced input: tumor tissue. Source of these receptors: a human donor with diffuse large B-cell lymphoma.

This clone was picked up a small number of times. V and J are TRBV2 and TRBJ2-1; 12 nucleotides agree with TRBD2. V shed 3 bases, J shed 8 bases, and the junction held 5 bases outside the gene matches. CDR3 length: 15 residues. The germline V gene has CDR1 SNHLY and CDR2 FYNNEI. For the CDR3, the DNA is TGTGCCAGCAGTGAGGGTCTAGCGGGAGGGGATGAGCAGTTCTTC. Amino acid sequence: CASSEGLAGGDEQFF.

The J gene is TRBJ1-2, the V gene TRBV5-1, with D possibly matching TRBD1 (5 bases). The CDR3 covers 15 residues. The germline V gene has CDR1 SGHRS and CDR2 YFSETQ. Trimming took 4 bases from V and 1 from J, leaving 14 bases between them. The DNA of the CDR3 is TGCGCCAGCAGCCCGTTCCGGACACTTAACTATGGCTACACCTTC. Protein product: CASSPFRTLNYGYTF.

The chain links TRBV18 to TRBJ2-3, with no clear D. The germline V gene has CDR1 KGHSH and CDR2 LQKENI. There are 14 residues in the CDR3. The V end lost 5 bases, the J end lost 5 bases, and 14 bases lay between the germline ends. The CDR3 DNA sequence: TGTGCCAGCTCATTAAGTCCAGTGGGAGATACGCAGTATTTT. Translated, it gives CASSLSPVGDTQYF.

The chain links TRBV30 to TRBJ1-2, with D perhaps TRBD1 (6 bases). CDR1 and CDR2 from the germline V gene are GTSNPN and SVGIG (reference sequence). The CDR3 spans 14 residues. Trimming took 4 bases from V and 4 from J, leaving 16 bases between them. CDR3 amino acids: CAWNLGADVYGYTF. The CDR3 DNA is TGTGCCTGGAATTTGGGGGCCGATGTCTATGGCTACACCTTC.

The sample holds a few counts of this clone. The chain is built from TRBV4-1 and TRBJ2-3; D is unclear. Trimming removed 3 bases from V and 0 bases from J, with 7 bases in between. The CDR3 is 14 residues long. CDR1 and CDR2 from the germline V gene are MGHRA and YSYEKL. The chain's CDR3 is CASSQGPSTDTQYF. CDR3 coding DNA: TGCGCCAGCAGCCAGGGTCCTAGCACAGATACGCAGTATTTT.

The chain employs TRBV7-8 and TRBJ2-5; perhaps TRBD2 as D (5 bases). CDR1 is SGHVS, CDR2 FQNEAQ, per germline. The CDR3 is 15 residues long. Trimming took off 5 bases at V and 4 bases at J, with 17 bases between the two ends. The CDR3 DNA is TGTGCCAGCAGCCCCCCTCGGGGTAATGGAGAGACCCAGTACTTC. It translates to CASSPPRGNGETQYF.

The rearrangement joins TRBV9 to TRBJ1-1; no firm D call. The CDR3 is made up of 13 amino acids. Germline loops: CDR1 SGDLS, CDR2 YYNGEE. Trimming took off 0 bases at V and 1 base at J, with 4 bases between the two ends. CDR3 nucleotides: TGTGCCAGCAGCGTAGCCGAGAACACTGAAGCTTTCTTT. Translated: CASSVAENTEAFF.

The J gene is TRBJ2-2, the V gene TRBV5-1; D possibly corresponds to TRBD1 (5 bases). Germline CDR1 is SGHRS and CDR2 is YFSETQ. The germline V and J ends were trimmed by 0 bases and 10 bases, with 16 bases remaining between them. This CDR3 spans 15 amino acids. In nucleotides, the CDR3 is TGCGCCAGCAGCTTGGGACTCAAACCACAGGAGGAGCTGTTTTTT. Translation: CASSLGLKPQEELFF. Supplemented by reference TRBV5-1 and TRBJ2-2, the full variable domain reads KAGVTQTPRYLIKTRGQQVTLSCSPISGHRSVSWYQQTPGQGLQFLFEYFSETQRNKGNFPGRFSGRQFSNSRSEMNVSTLELGDSALYLCASSLGLKPQEELFFGEGSRLTVL.

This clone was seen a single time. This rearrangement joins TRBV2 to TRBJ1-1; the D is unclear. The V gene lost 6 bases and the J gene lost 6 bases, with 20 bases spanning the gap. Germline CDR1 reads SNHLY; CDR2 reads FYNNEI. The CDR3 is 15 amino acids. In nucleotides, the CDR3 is TGTGCCAGCAGCCAAGGGAGGATAACTATAGCTGAAGCTTTCTTT. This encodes CASSQGRITIAEAFF.

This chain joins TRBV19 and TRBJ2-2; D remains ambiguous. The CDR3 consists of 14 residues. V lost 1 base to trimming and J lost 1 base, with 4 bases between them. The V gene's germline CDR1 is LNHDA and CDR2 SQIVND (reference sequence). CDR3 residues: CASSIVVNTGELFF. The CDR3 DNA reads TGTGCCAGTAGTATAGTTGTGAACACCGGGGAGCTGTTTTTT.

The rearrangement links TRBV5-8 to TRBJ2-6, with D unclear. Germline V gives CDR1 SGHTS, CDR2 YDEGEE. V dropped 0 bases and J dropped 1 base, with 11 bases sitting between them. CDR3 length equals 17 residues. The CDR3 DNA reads TGTGCCAGCAGCTTGGGCCCTCTGGAGTCTGGGGCCAACGTCCTGACTTTC. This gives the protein CASSLGPLESGANVLTF.

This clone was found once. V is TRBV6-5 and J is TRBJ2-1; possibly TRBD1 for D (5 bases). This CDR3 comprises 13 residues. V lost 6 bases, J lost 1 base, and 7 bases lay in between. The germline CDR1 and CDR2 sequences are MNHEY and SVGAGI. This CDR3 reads CASSPGSYNEQFF. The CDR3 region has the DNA TGTGCCAGCAGCCCAGGGTCCTACAATGAGCAGTTCTTC.

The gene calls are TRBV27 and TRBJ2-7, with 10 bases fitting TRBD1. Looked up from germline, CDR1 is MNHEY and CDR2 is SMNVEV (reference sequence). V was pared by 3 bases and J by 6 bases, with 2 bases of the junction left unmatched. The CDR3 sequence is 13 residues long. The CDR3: CASSFGQGGEQYF. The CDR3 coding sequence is TGTGCCAGCAGTTTTGGACAGGGGGGCGAGCAGTACTTC.

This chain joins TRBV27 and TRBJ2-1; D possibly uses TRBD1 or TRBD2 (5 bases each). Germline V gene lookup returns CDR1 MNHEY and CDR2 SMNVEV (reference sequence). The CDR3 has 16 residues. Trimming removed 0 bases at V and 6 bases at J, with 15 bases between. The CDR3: CASSLSPIERGNEQFF. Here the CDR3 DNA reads TGTGCCAGCAGTTTATCCCCCATAGAGAGGGGCAATGAGCAGTTCTTC.

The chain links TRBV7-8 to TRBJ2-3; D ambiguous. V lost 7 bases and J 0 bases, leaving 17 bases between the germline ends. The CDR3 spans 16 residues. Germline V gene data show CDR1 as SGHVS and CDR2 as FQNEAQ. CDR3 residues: CASTPFFGSSTDTQYF. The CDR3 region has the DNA TGTGCCAGCACCCCTTTCTTTGGGTCTAGCACAGATACGCAGTATTTT.

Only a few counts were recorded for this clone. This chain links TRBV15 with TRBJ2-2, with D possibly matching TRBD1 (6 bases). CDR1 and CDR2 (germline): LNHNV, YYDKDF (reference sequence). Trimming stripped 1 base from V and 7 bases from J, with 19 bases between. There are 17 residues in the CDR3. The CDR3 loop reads CATSRARRQENDGELFF. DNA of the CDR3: TGTGCCACCAGCAGAGCCCGGCGACAGGAGAACGACGGGGAGCTGTTTTTT.

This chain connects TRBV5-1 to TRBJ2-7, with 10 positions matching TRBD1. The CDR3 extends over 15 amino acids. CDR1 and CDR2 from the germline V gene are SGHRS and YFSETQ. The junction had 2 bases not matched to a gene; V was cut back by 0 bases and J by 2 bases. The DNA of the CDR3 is TGCGCCAGCAGCTTGGGACAGGGGGCAACCTACGAGCAGTACTTC. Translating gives CASSLGQGATYEQYF.

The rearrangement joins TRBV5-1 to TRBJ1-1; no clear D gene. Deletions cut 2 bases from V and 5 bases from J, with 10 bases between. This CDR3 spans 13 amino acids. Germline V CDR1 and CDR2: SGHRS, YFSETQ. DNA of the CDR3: TGCGCCAGCAGCTTCGGCCGGGGAACTGAAGCTTTCTTT. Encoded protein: CASSFGRGTEAFF.

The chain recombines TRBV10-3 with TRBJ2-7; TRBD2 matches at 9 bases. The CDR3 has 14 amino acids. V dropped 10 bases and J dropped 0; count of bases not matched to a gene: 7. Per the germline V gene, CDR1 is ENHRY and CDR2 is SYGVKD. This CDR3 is CATRAGGSSYEQYF. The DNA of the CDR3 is TGTGCCACCCGGGCGGGAGGGTCCTCCTACGAGCAGTACTTC.

DNA of the CDR3: TGCGCCAGCAGCGACCTCAGGGGGCTCGACACTGAAGCTTTCTTT. Its translation is CASSDLRGLDTEAFF. The chain joins TRBV4-1 to TRBJ1-1, with 8 nucleotides matching TRBD1. J gave up 3 bases and V 5 bases, and 8 bases lay outside the gene matches. Germline-derived CDR1 and CDR2 are MGHRA and YSYEKL. This CDR3 is 15 amino acids long.

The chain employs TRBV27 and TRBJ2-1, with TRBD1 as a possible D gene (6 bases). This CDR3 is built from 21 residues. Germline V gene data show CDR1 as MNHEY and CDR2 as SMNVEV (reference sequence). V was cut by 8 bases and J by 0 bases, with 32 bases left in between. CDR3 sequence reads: CASHRRSGVIRRSASYNEQFF. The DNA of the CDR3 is TGTGCCAGCCACAGACGATCAGGGGTTATAAGACGGAGCGCCTCCTACAATGAGCAGTTCTTC.

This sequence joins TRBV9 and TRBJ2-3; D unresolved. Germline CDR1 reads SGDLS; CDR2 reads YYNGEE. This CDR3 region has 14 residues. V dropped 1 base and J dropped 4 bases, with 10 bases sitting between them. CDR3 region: CASSVFPGPDTQYF. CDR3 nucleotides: TGTGCCAGCAGCGTATTTCCGGGTCCAGATACGCAGTATTTT.

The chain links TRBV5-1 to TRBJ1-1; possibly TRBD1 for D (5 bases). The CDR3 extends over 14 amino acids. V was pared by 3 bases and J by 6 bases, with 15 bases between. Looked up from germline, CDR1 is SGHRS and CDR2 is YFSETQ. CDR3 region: CASSSPRVAPEAFF. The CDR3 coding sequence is TGCGCCAGCAGCTCCCCCAGGGTCGCGCCTGAAGCTTTCTTT.